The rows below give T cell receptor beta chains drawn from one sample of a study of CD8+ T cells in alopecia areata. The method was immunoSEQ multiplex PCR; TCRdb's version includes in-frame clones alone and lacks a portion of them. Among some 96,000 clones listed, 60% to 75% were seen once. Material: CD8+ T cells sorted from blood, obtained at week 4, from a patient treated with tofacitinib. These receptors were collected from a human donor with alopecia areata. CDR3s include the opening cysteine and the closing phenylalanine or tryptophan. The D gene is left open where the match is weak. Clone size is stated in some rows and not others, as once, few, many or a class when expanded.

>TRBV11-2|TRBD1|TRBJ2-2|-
CASSFPGQAAGELFF
TGTGCCAGCAGCTTCCCGGGACAGGCGGCCGGGGAGCTGTTTTTT
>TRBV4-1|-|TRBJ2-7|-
CASSQENSYEQYF
TGCGCCAGCTCACAGGAAAATTCATACGAGCAGTACTTC
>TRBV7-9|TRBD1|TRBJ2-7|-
CASSSRDRGNEQYF
TGTGCCAGCAGCTCCCGGGACAGGGGCAACGAGCAGTACTTC
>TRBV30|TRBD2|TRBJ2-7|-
CAWSPGLVDEQYF
TGTGCCTGGAGTCCCGGACTAGTTGACGAGCAGTACTTC
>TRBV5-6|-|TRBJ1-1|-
CASKEGEQNTEAFF
TGTGCCAGCAAGGAGGGGGAACAGAACACTGAAGCTTTCTTT
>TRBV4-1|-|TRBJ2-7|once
CASSQVMAHEQYF
TGCGCCAGCAGCCAAGTTATGGCCCACGAGCAGTACTTC
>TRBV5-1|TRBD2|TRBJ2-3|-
CASSLATSGESTDTQYF
TGCGCCAGCAGCTTGGCGACTAGCGGGGAGAGCACAGATACGCAGTATTTT
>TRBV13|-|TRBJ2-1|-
CASSLGLGNEQFF
TGTGCCAGCAGCCTGGGCCTGGGGAATGAGCAGTTCTTC
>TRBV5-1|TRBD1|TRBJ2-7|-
CASSNRQGHYEQYF
TGCGCCAGCAGCAACCGACAGGGTCACTACGAGCAGTACTTC
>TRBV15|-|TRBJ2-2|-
CATSVGGNTGELFF
TGTGCCACCAGCGTAGGGGGGAACACCGGGGAGCTGTTTTTT
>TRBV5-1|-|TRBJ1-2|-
CASSLGTPSYGYTF
TGCGCCAGCAGCTTGGGGACGCCGTCCTATGGCTACACCTTC
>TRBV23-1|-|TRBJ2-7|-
CASSQWRGHEYEQYF
TGCGCCAGCAGTCAATGGAGGGGGCACGAATACGAGCAGTACTTC
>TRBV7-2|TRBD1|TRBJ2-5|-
CASSGGTGGHETQYF
TGTGCCAGCAGCGGGGGGACAGGGGGACACGAGACCCAGTACTTC
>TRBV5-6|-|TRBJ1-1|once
CASSLVGGAANTEAFF
TGTGCCAGCAGCTTGGTAGGAGGGGCAGCAAACACTGAAGCTTTCTTT
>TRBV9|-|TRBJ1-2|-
CASSVETGFYGYTF
TGTGCCAGCAGCGTAGAAACAGGGTTCTATGGCTACACCTTC
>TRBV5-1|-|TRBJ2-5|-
CASSTNRETQYF
TGCGCCAGCAGCACGAATCGGGAGACCCAGTACTTC
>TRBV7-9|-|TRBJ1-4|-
CASSLTNSPRGEKLFF
TGTGCCAGCAGCCTCACAAACTCACCCCGGGGTGAAAAACTGTTTTTT
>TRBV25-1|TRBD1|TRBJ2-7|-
CASSVQGAIYEQYF
TGTGCCAGCAGTGTCCAGGGGGCTATCTACGAGCAGTACTTC
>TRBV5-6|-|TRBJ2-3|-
CASSFGRGRDTQYF
TGTGCCAGCAGCTTTGGCAGGGGAAGGGATACGCAGTATTTT
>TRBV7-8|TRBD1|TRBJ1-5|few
CASSLSLLRRQGQSNQPQHF
TGTGCCAGCAGCTTATCCCTCCTGCGTAGACAGGGACAAAGCAATCAGCCCCAGCATTTT
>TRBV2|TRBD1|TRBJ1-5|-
CASSDVRGHSNQPQHF
TGTGCCAGCAGTGATGTAAGGGGGCATAGCAATCAGCCCCAGCATTTT
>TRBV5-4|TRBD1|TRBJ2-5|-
CASSPRTGIETQYF
TGTGCCAGCAGCCCAAGGACAGGGATTGAGACCCAGTACTTC
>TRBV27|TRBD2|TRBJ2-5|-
CASSRLADQETQYF
TGTGCCAGCAGTCGACTAGCGGACCAAGAGACCCAGTACTTC
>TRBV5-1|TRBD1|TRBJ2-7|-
CASSLTGVDEQYF
TGCGCCAGCAGCTTAACAGGGGTCGACGAGCAGTACTTC
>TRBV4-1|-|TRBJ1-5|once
CASSQDPTASSPQHF
TGCGCCAGCAGCCAAGATCCGACTGCCTCCTCGCCCCAGCATTTT
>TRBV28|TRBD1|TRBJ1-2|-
CASSETGFYGYTF
TGTGCCAGCAGCGAGACAGGGTTCTATGGCTACACCTTC
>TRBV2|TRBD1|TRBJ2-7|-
CASFPDRGLYEQYF
TGTGCCAGCTTCCCGGACAGGGGGCTCTACGAGCAGTACTTC
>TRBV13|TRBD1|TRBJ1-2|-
CASSSRTGTNYGYTF
TGTGCCAGCAGCTCGAGGACAGGTACTAACTATGGCTACACCTTC
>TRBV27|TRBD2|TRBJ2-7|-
CASGDLAASYEQYF
TGTGCCAGCGGGGACCTAGCGGCCTCCTACGAGCAGTACTTC